The clone carrying this TCR beta chain has a count of ten or more. Its antigen is not identified. Ophthalmopathy in the patients scored at least 3 on Clinical Activity Score and at least 4 on NOSPECS grade, lasting under 3 months. Together with thyroid ultrasound, orbital computed tomography, serum thyroxine and TRAb, clinical symptoms were used for diagnoses. This entry is derived from a study of T cells in Graves' hyperthyroidism and ophthalmopathy. Study information: Specimen type is peripheral blood, collected at initial diagnosis prior to any treatment.

V lost 2 bases to trimming and J lost 0 bases; unmatched junction nucleotides: 4. Per the germline V gene, CDR1 is MDHEN and CDR2 is SYDVKM. The CDR3 length is 16 residues. Findings and limits, study-wide: Most clonotypes expanded in thyroid above 0.001 were likewise present in blood.

RNA transcripts provided the source from which TCR beta CDR3 regions were amplified. The study used the HTBI primer set for a first-round RT-PCR of the TCR CDR3. TCRdb reanalysed the multiplex PCR reads using MiXCR and keeps one entry per CDR3 protein. The data contain 400,000 or so distinct CDR3 sequences, 12% to 15% of them seen just once; the ten biggest clones take up about 20%. The TCR originated in a woman aged 60-75 years with Graves' ophthalmopathy. The material sequenced was blood. J is TRBJ2-4 and V is TRBV28; 7 bases are a match to TRBD2. CDR3 DNA: TGTGCCAGCAGTTTAGGCGGGACTATAGCCAAAAACATTCAGTACTTC. This sequence encodes CASSLGGTIAKNIQYF.